One TCR beta chain is described in this entry. The sample is drawn from a study of shared clonotypes between healthy human individuals. Trimming took 9 bases from V and 3 from J, leaving 18 bases between them. There are 14 residues in the CDR3. The germline V gene has CDR1 MNHNY and CDR2 SVGAGI (reference sequence). Assay used: immunoSEQ multiplex PCR; TCRdb lists only in-frame clones, some missing. Of about 1.9 million clones listed, around 95% were seen once; the top ten hold roughly 1.7%. Positive CCR7 selection of CD45RO-negative cells yielded the naive CD8 cells, and terminally differentiated effector memory CD45RA+ cells were excluded.

The sample consisted of naive CD8+ T cells from PBMCs. The chain links TRBV6-6 to TRBJ2-7, with a weak D call TRBD2 (6 bases). This receptor was obtained from a man between 18 and 29 years old in good health. Some clones in this sample may be carry-over from other donors' samples. The CDR3, as DNA: TGTGCCAGTCGTCCCGGGACTGGATACTACGAGCAGTACTTC. Encoded protein: CASRPGTGYYEQYF.